These 26 T cell receptor beta chains share one sample of origin, sequenced in a study of blood T cells in healthy people across ages. A second roughly 6 to 11 cycle PCR used barcoded and J-beta primers. MiXCR was run by TCRdb on the 5' RACE reads, yielding one entry per CDR3 protein. The table includes some 1,000,000 distinct CDR3 sequences, about 25% detected once. Separately, the same data were catalogued under a study of T cells of mothers and their children.

Sequenced: blood. The receptors derive from a girl aged 2 to 10 in good health.

The rearrangement joins TRBV28 to TRBJ1-1; D remains ambiguous. Trimming left V 6 bases short and J 4 bases short, with 9 bases between. This CDR3 spans 12 amino acids. CDR1 is MDHEN, CDR2 SYDVKM, per germline. The CDR3 protein is CASRRWTTEAFF. The CDR3 nucleotides read TGTGCCAGCAGGCGGTGGACCACTGAAGCTTTCTTT.

Written as DNA, the CDR3 is TGTGCCAGCAGTCCGACAGGGTCACCAGCAGATACGCAGTATTTT. Translating it yields CASSPTGSPADTQYF. The genes are TRBV11-3 and TRBJ2-3, with 7 nucleotides matching TRBD1. This CDR3 has 15 amino acids. The germline V gene encodes CDR1 SGHNT and CDR2 YENEEA. The J segment lost 4 bases and the V segment lost 6 bases, leaving 10 bases of the junction unmatched.

This clonotype was observed at least ten times. The chain carries TRBV27 and TRBJ2-7, with 7 bases identical to TRBD1. J lost 6 bases, V lost 3 bases, and 2 bases had no gene match. The CDR3 totals 12 residues. Looked up from germline, CDR1 is MNHEY and CDR2 is SMNVEV (reference sequence). This chain's CDR3 is CASSLTGSEQYF. CDR3 coding DNA: TGTGCCAGCAGTTTGACAGGGTCCGAGCAGTACTTC.

Note on this clonotype: No conserved phenylalanine or tryptophan ends this CDR3, so it is likely a read error. V gene TRBV5-1 combines with J gene TRBJ2-7; D is ambiguous. Germline V gene data show CDR1 as SGHRS and CDR2 as YFSETQ. The CDR3 extends over 14 amino acids. V lost 4 bases, J lost 3 bases, and 14 bases lay in between. Here the CDR3 DNA reads TGCGCCAGCAGCCCTGGGGATGATAGCTACGAGCAGTACCTC. It is translated as CASSPGDDSYEQYL.

The CDR3: CASSLETADTQYF. The CDR3 DNA reads as TGTGCCAGCAGCTTAGAGACAGCAGATACGCAGTATTTT. V usage is TRBV7-6 and J usage is TRBJ2-3; tentative D call: TRBD1 (5 bases). Germline V CDR1 and CDR2: SGHVS, FNYEAQ. The CDR3 extends over 13 amino acids. V lost 1 base and J lost 4, with 6 bases in between.

V usage is TRBV2 and J usage is TRBJ2-4; the D gene is possibly TRBD1 (6 bases). The CDR3 is 16 residues long. The germline CDR1 and CDR2 sequences are SNHLY and FYNNEI. The V gene lost 2 bases and the J gene lost 8 bases, with 19 bases spanning the gap. The CDR3 loop reads CASSERAQGPGYIQYF. DNA of the CDR3: TGTGCCAGCAGTGAAAGGGCCCAGGGGCCGGGATACATTCAGTACTTC.

V and J are TRBV19 and TRBJ1-5; D might be TRBD1 (6 bases). V was pared by 1 base and J by 3 bases, with 16 bases between. This CDR3 is built from 17 residues. Germline CDR1 and CDR2: LNHDA and SQIVND (reference sequence). The CDR3 loop reads CASSIVGIGQYNQPQHF. CDR3 sequence (DNA): TGTGCCAGTAGTATAGTGGGGATAGGACAGTACAATCAGCCCCAGCATTTT.

V gene TRBV5-1 combines with J gene TRBJ2-5; D call uncertain. The length of the CDR3 is 15 residues. The germline V gene encodes CDR1 SGHRS and CDR2 YFSETQ. Trimming removed 2 bases at V and 7 bases at J, with 18 bases between. The CDR3 region has the DNA TGCGCCAGCAGCTTCGGCCAGACCGCCATGGGGACCCAGTACTTC. Translated, it gives CASSFGQTAMGTQYF.

This clonotype was seen more than once but under ten times. The rearrangement uses TRBV6-6 and TRBJ2-3, with 8 bases matching TRBD2. CDR1 and CDR2 (germline): MNHNY, SVGAGI (reference sequence). V lost 2 bases to trimming and J lost 7 bases; unmatched junction nucleotides: 8. This CDR3 is 15 amino acids long. CDR3 coding DNA: TGTGCCAGCAGTTACCTCAGCGGGAGCGATTATACGCAGTATTTT. This gives the protein CASSYLSGSDYTQYF.

The chain links TRBV5-8 to TRBJ2-7; 9 bases are a match to TRBD1. Germline lookup yields CDR1 SGHTS and CDR2 YDEGEE. The CDR3 has 16 residues. V shed 4 bases, J shed 2 bases, and the junction held 10 bases outside the gene matches. The CDR3 DNA reads as TGTGCCAGCAGCGTAGACAGGGGGGCGGTCCCCTACGAGCAGTACTTC. This gives the protein CASSVDRGAVPYEQYF.

The V gene is TRBV20-1, the J gene TRBJ1-5; D unresolved. Trimming left V 3 bases short and J 4 bases short, with 16 bases between. CDR3 length: 15 residues. Germline loops: CDR1 DFQATT, CDR2 SNEGSKA (reference sequence). CDR3 DNA: TGCAGTGCTAGTCTTCTTCGTTTAGGGAATCAGCCCCAGCATTTT. It codes for CSASLLRLGNQPQHF.

As to this clonotype: One end of the junction fails to match germline, which may point to a read error. V gene TRBV7-2 combines with J gene TRBJ2-5; the D gene is possibly TRBD1 (6 bases). This CDR3 has 16 residues. CDR1 is SGHTA, CDR2 FQGNSA, per germline. CDR3 DNA: TGTGCCAGCAGCTTAATTCCGGGACACCTTCAAGAGACCCGGTACTTC. Translation: CASSLIPGHLQETRYF.

The rearrangement links TRBV20-1 to TRBJ1-4; D unresolved. Germline V gene sequence: CDR1 DFQATT, CDR2 SNEGSKA (reference sequence). V was trimmed by 5 bases and J by 6 bases, leaving 10 bases between them. The CDR3 loop spans 12 amino acids. The CDR3 loop is CSAAREDEKLFF. The CDR3 DNA follows: TGCAGTGCTGCGCGGGAGGATGAAAAACTGTTTTTT.

The genes are TRBV4-3 and TRBJ1-1, with 12 nucleotides matching TRBD1. Per germline, CDR1 LGHNA and CDR2 YSLEER. The length of the CDR3 is 15 residues. Trimming removed 3 bases from V and 6 bases from J; junction bases left unmatched: 5. CDR3 in DNA: TGCGCCAGCAGCCATCCGGGACAGGGGGCATCTGAAGCTTTCTTT. The encoded protein is CASSHPGQGASEAFF.

V gene TRBV12-3 or TRBV12-4 combines with J gene TRBJ1-2; tentative D call: TRBD1 (5 bases). This CDR3 has 15 amino acids. Trimming pared 5 bases from V and 8 bases from J, leaving 21 bases between. CDR3 residues: CASSQTVTGAWGYTF. The DNA of the CDR3 is TGTGCCAGCAGTCAGACAGTTACTGGGGCGTGGGGCTACACCTTC.

This rearrangement joins TRBV4-1 to TRBJ2-1; D possibly corresponds to TRBD2 (5 bases). This CDR3 has 15 residues. The germline V and J ends were trimmed by 1 base and 5 bases, with 12 bases remaining between them. Germline CDR1 and CDR2: MGHRA and YSYEKL. CDR3 residues: CASSQVEEYDNEQFF. CDR3 coding DNA: TGCGCCAGCAGCCAAGTGGAGGAATACGACAATGAGCAGTTCTTC.

The genes are TRBV28 and TRBJ2-3; TRBD1 might be the D (6 bases). The CDR3 covers 15 residues. Per the germline V gene, CDR1 is MDHEN and CDR2 is SYDVKM. V gave up 4 bases and J gave up 1 base, with 12 bases separating them. This chain's CDR3 is CASSSQGWGTDTQYF. The CDR3, as DNA: TGTGCCAGCAGTTCACAGGGATGGGGCACAGATACGCAGTATTTT.

The rearrangement joins TRBV13 to TRBJ2-7; D is perhaps TRBD1 or TRBD2 (5 bases each). The CDR3 covers 15 residues. Trimming removed 5 bases from V and 3 bases from J, with 17 bases in between. The germline gives CDR1 PRHDT, CDR2 FYEKMQ (reference sequence). For the CDR3, the DNA is TGTGCCAGCAGCGGAACGGGGCAGGGTGTCTACGAGCAGTACTTC. It yields the protein CASSGTGQGVYEQYF.

This clonotype was seen a few times. The genes are TRBV25-1 and TRBJ2-6, with D perhaps matching TRBD1 or TRBD2 (5 bases each). The CDR3 is 17 amino acids. From germline, CDR1 is MGHDK and CDR2 SYGVNS. V lost 3 bases and J lost 0, with 12 bases in between. CDR3 in DNA: TGTGCCAGCAGTGAGATGGGGACGGCCTCTGGGGCCAACGTCCTGACTTTC. Encoded protein: CASSEMGTASGANVLTF.

The chain carries TRBV28 and TRBJ1-5; weak D call: TRBD1 (5 bases). Deletions cut 7 bases from V and 3 bases from J, with 25 bases between. The V gene's germline CDR1 is MDHEN and CDR2 SYDVKM. The CDR3 sequence is 18 residues long. CDR3 sequence: CASTTFRTSGGYNQPQHF. The CDR3 DNA reads TGTGCCAGCACCACGTTTAGGACTTCGGGGGGATACAATCAGCCCCAGCATTTT. The full variable domain, rest sourced from reference TRBV28 and TRBJ1-5, is DVKVTQSSRYLVKRTGEKVFLECVQDMDHENMFWYRQDPGLGLRLIYFSYDVKMKEKGDIPEGYSVSREKKERFSLILESASTNQTSMYLCASTTFRTSGGYNQPQHFGDGTRLSIL.

The rearrangement uses TRBV28 and TRBJ2-7; a possible D gene is TRBD2 (6 bases). The V end was cut by 2 bases, the J end by 5 bases, with 10 bases between. The CDR3 extends over 13 amino acids. Germline CDR1 MDHEN, CDR2 SYDVKM. The CDR3: CASSLQGLHEQYF. The CDR3 bases are TGTGCCAGCAGTTTACAGGGACTCCACGAGCAGTACTTC.

Only a few counts were recorded for this clonotype. The chain employs TRBV11-2 and TRBJ1-4; 11 nucleotides align to TRBD1. Trimming at V came to 4 bases and at J to 7 bases, leaving 5 bases not matched to a gene. Germline-derived CDR1 and CDR2 are SGHAT and FQNNGV. CDR3 length: 15 amino acids. CDR3 in amino acids: CASSYGTGGGEKLFF. The CDR3 DNA is TGTGCCAGCAGCTACGGGACAGGGGGTGGTGAAAAACTGTTTTTT.

This clonotype was detected only a few times. The V call is TRBV29-1, the J call TRBJ2-7, with TRBD1 as a possible D gene (5 bases). V lost 4 bases to trimming and J lost 0 bases, with 13 bases between them. CDR3 length: 14 amino acids. CDR1 SQVTM and CDR2 ANQGSEA come from the germline V gene. The CDR3 sequence: CSVVSRASSYEQYF. The CDR3 DNA reads as TGCAGCGTTGTGTCCAGGGCAAGCTCCTACGAGCAGTACTTC.

This chain uses TRBV7-3 with TRBJ2-1; no definite D call. Trimming removed 0 bases at V and 6 bases at J, with 6 bases between. CDR3 length: 13 amino acids. CDR1 is SGHTA and CDR2 is FQGTGA in the germline V gene. The DNA of the CDR3 is TGTGCCAGCAGCTTAACCCGGGTCAATGAGCAGTTCTTC. It yields the protein CASSLTRVNEQFF. The variable domain in full, completed from reference TRBV7-3 and TRBJ2-1, reads GAGVSQTPSNKVTEKGKYVELRCDPISGHTALYWYRQSLGQGPEFLIYFQGTGAADDSGLPNDRFFAVRPEGSVSTLKIQRTERGDSAVYLCASSLTRVNEQFFGPGTRLTVL.

This chain uses TRBV7-3 with TRBJ1-1; D gene unclear. Germline CDR1 is SGHTA and CDR2 is FQGTGA. The CDR3 totals 17 residues. V was cut by 0 bases and J by 0 bases, with 14 bases left in between. CDR3 in amino acids: CASSLTGTTLMNTEAFF. For the CDR3, the DNA is TGTGCCAGCAGCTTAACGGGAACTACTCTCATGAACACTGAAGCTTTCTTT. The entire variable domain, with the rest obtained from reference TRBV7-3 and TRBJ1-1, is as follows: GAGVSQTPSNKVTEKGKYVELRCDPISGHTALYWYRQSLGQGPEFLIYFQGTGAADDSGLPNDRFFAVRPEGSVSTLKIQRTERGDSAVYLCASSLTGTTLMNTEAFFGQGTRLTVV.

This clonotype was seen at least ten times. CDR3 nucleotide sequence: TGCAGCGTTGCACAGGGTAGAAGGGAAAAACTGTTTTTT. Its translation: CSVAQGRREKLFF. The chain links TRBV29-1 to TRBJ1-4; TRBD1 might be the D (6 bases). This CDR3 spans 13 amino acids. Germline values: CDR1 SQVTM, CDR2 ANQGSEA. The V gene lost 4 bases and the J gene lost 8 bases, with 14 bases spanning the gap.